The source of this T cell receptor (beta chain) is a study of patients and donors after allogeneic stem cell transplantation. Via MiXCR, TCRdb re-called the RT-PCR reads, giving one row per CDR3 protein. This sample has some 200,000 distinct CDR3 sequences, with approximately 41% found just once. Specimen: blood, either unsorted or a sorted T cell fraction (not recorded which). The TCR sequence derives from a human donor who was either an allogeneic HSCT recipient or a stem cell or donor lymphocyte infusion donor (not recorded which). It is not recorded whose cells these are; they may come from a transplant donor.

Here the CDR3 DNA reads TGTGCCAGCAGGGGTAGCGGGAGAAACTACGAGCAGTACTTC. Translating it yields CASRGSGRNYEQYF. V gene TRBV6-5 combines with J gene TRBJ2-7; 9 positions agree with TRBD2. The J segment lost 3 bases and the V segment lost 6 bases, leaving 6 bases of the junction unmatched. CDR1 is MNHEY, CDR2 SVGAGI, per germline. The CDR3 runs 14 residues.